The rows below give T cell receptor beta chains drawn from one sample of a study of T-cell reconstitution after alpha-beta-depleted transplantation in children. TCRdb itself ran the PCR reads through MiXCR, one entry per CDR3 protein. This sample yields fewer than 750,000 distinct CDR3 sequences, of which about 21% are seen a single time; around 14% belongs to the top ten. The sample was PBMCs, mostly from graft donor cells, taken 360 days after TCRalphabeta/CD19-depleted stem cell transplant. These receptors originate from a boy less than two years old who had a stem cell transplant for acute myeloid leukemia, so the T cells may come from the graft donor. Both conserved end residues are part of each CDR3. D genes are given only for firm matches. Where a row states a size, it is once, few, many or the class of an expanded clone; other rows omit it.

>-|TRBV29-1|TRBJ1-1|few
TGCAGCGTTTATGCACAGGGCGTAAACACTGAAGCTTTCTTT
CSVYAQGVNTEAFF
>-|TRBV6-5|TRBJ1-1|few
TGTGCCACCGTCGGGGGAACATCTGAAGCTTTCTTT
CATVGGTSEAFF
>-|TRBV6-5|TRBJ2-3|few
TGTGCCAGCAGTCGCGCACTAGATACGCAGTATTTT
CASSRALDTQYF
>-|TRBV7-2|TRBJ2-3|many
TGTGCCAGCAGCTCATACAGGATCGATACGCAGTATTTT
CASSSYRIDTQYF
>TRBD1|TRBV4-3|TRBJ2-1|few
TGCGCCAGCAGCCGAGTACAGGGGGGCGAGCAGTTCTTC
CASSRVQGGEQFF
>-|TRBV3-1|TRBJ1-1|-
TGTGCCAGCAGCCGCGGACAGCGGGACACTGAAGCTTTCTTT
CASSRGQRDTEAFF
>TRBD2|TRBV30|TRBJ2-2|-
TGTGCCTTCACCGGAAGCATAAACGGACTAGCGGGCACCGGGGAGCTGTTTTTT
CAFTGSINGLAGTGELFF
>-|TRBV20-1|TRBJ1-5|many
TGCAGTGCTGAGACCCAGGGGTATAGCAATCAGCCCCAGCATTTT
CSAETQGYSNQPQHF
>TRBD2|TRBV7-8|TRBJ2-1|many
TGTGCCAGCAGCTTAGTGCGGGGGGCGTCCTACAATGAGCAGTTCTTC
CASSLVRGASYNEQFF
>TRBD1|TRBV5-6|TRBJ1-4|-
TGTGCCAGCAGATCTTACGGACAGGGCAATGAAAAACTGTTTTTT
CASRSYGQGNEKLFF
>TRBD2|TRBV11-2|TRBJ2-3|-
TGTGCCAGCAGCTTAGATGGGATTAGCGGGTACACAGATACGCAGTATTTT
CASSLDGISGYTDTQYF
>-|TRBV6-1|TRBJ2-1|few
TGTGCCAGCAGTCCCATCCTACAGGGCGGTCTGGATGAGCAGTTCTTC
CASSPILQGGLDEQFF
>-|TRBV6-2/TRBV6-3|TRBJ2-1|-
TGTGCCAGCAGTTACTCTACCCGACAGGCCCTCTCCTACAATGAGCAGTTCTTC
CASSYSTRQALSYNEQFF
>TRBD2|TRBV20-1|TRBJ2-2|-
TGCAGTGCTAGAACATTCAGCGGGGCGAACACCGGGGAGCTGTTTTTT
CSARTFSGANTGELFF
>-|TRBV20-1|TRBJ2-1|few
TGCAGTGCTATCGCCAGGGCCACTAATGAGCAGTTCTTC
CSAIARATNEQFF
>-|TRBV24-1|TRBJ2-2|-
TGTGCCACCAGTATGCCCTTCAGGGTAGGGAACACCGGGGAGCTGTTTTTT
CATSMPFRVGNTGELFF
>-|TRBV5-1|TRBJ2-3|many
TGCGCCAGCAGCAGGACACCCGATGTTACAGATACGCAGTATTTT
CASSRTPDVTDTQYF